The rows below give T cell receptor beta chains drawn from one sample of a study of beta chain features in type 1 diabetes. Measured with immunoSEQ multiplex PCR; TCRdb has only the in-frame clones, and not every one. The sample consists of over 150,000 clones, 6.5% to 10% of them appearing once. The sample was central memory CD4+ T cells from blood. These receptors were obtained from a young woman with type 1 diabetes. Both conserved end residues are part of each CDR3. The D gene is left open where the match is weak. The size entry is marked missing in some rows and otherwise reads once, few, many or a size class.

D	size	J	V	DNA	CDR3
TRBD1	many	TRBJ2-5	TRBV4-2	TGTGCCAGCAGCAAGGGACAGCAAGAGACCCAGTACTTC	CASSKGQQETQYF
.	.	TRBJ2-5	TRBV7-9	TGTGCCAGCAGCTTAGCGTTGAAAGCCCTGGAGACCCAGTACTTC	CASSLALKALETQYF
.	.	TRBJ2-7	TRBV30	TGTGCCTGGATGGCAGATTCCTACGAGCAGTACTTC	CAWMADSYEQYF
.	few	TRBJ2-7	TRBV7-2	TGTGCCAGCAGCTTGACGCAGGGCTCCTACGAGCAGTACTTC	CASSLTQGSYEQYF
TRBD2	.	TRBJ2-1	TRBV5-1	TGCGCCAGCAGCTTGGACGGCGGGGGGTACAATGAGCAGTTCTTC	CASSLDGGGYNEQFF
.	.	TRBJ2-1	TRBV7-2	TGTGCCAGCAGCGACCCCGATCGGGTTTGGTTCTTC	CASSDPDRVWFF
TRBD1	few	TRBJ1-3	TRBV7-9	TGTGCCAGCAGCTTCAGGGACAGTAAGGGAAACACCATATATTTT	CASSFRDSKGNTIYF
TRBD1	.	TRBJ2-4	TRBV28	TGTGCCAGCAGTTCTGCGTTTACACAACACTACAGGGGATTAGCCAAAAACATTCAGTACTTC	CASSSAFTQHYRGLAKNIQYF
TRBD1	.	TRBJ1-5	TRBV28	TGTGCCAGCGGATCGCAGGGGGGCAGCAATCAGCCCCAGCATTTT	CASGSQGGSNQPQHF
TRBD1	few	TRBJ2-5	TRBV5-6	TGTGCCAGCATCGGGACAGCCGCCCAAGAGACCCAGTACTTC	CASIGTAAQETQYF
TRBD1	.	TRBJ2-1	TRBV6-5	TGTGCCAGCAGGCGACAGGGTTCTTTTGAGCAGTTCTTC	CASRRQGSFEQFF
.	.	TRBJ2-2	TRBV10-1	TGCGCCAGTCGACGGGAGAACACCGGGGAGCTGTTTTTT	CASRRENTGELFF
.	.	TRBJ2-5	TRBV5-1	TGCGCCAGCAGCGCGTCACAGGGACATTTGGAGACCCAGTACTTC	CASSASQGHLETQYF